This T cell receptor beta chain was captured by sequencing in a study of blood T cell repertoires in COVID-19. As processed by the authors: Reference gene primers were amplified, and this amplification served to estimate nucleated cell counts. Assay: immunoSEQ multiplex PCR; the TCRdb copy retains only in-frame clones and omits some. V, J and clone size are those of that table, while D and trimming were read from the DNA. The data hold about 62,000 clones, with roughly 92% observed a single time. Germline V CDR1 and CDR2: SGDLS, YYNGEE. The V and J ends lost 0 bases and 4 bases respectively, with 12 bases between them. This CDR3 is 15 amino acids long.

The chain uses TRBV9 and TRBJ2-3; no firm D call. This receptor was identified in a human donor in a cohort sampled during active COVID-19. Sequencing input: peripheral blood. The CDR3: CASSVVGQSPDTQYF. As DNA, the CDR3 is TGTGCCAGCAGCGTAGTTGGGCAATCCCCAGATACGCAGTATTTT.